The 14 T cell receptor beta chains presented below share a single source sample, sequenced in a study of T-cell reconstitution after alpha-beta-depleted transplantation in children. Unique molecular identifiers tagged the TCRbeta library. TCRdb fed the PCR reads into MiXCR, producing one record per CDR3 protein. This sample has fewer than 750,000 distinct CDR3 sequences, with 25% to 30% found just once. This material consisted of PBMCs, taken before TCRalphabeta/CD19-depleted stem cell transplant. These receptors were obtained from a boy in the first two years of life with Wiskott-Aldrich syndrome, due to receive a stem cell transplant.

This clonotype was observed a handful of times. The gene calls are TRBV20-1 and TRBJ2-4; maybe TRBD1 (5 bases). The CDR3 is 14 residues long. Deletions cut 6 bases from V and 0 bases from J, with 12 bases between. From germline, CDR1 is DFQATT and CDR2 SNEGSKA (reference sequence). As DNA, the CDR3 is TGCAGTGCCAACAGGAGATTAGCCAAAAACATTCAGTACTTC. Residues: CSANRRLAKNIQYF.

This clonotype was observed a few times. This chain uses TRBV11-2 with TRBJ1-5; 7 bases fit TRBD1. Germline trimming cut 5 bases from V and 5 bases from J; bases unmatched to any gene: 12. The germline V gene encodes CDR1 SGHAT and CDR2 FQNNGV. This CDR3 comprises 16 residues. CDR3 sequence reads: CASSPGQALPHQPQHF. DNA for the CDR3: TGTGCCAGCAGCCCCGGACAGGCGTTACCCCATCAGCCCCAGCATTTT.

This clonotype was seen more than once but under ten times. The J gene is TRBJ1-5, the V gene TRBV7-2; D remains unclear. The V end lost 2 bases, the J end lost 6 bases, and 8 bases lay between the germline ends. The CDR3 extends over 13 amino acids. Germline V gene lookup returns CDR1 SGHTA and CDR2 FQGNSA. The CDR3: CASSLRVAQPQHF. The DNA for the CDR3 is TGTGCCAGCAGCTTAAGGGTTGCTCAGCCCCAGCATTTT.

This sequence joins TRBV12-3 or TRBV12-4 and TRBJ2-3; TRBD2 is a possible D gene (5 bases). V lost 3 bases to trimming and J lost 2 bases, with 12 bases between them. This CDR3 region has 15 residues. DNA for the CDR3: TGTGCCAGCAGTTTCTTTCTAGCTGCCACAGATACGCAGTATTTT. Translated, it gives CASSFFLAATDTQYF.

At least ten counts were recorded for this clonotype. J is TRBJ2-5 and V is TRBV5-1; D uncertain. V was trimmed by 0 bases and J by 1 base, leaving 7 bases between them. This CDR3 contains 14 residues. The germline gives CDR1 SGHRS, CDR2 YFSETQ. The chain's CDR3 is CASSLAGGQETQYF. Written as DNA, the CDR3 is TGCGCCAGCAGCTTGGCCGGCGGCCAAGAGACCCAGTACTTC.

This clonotype was counted between two and nine times. This chain connects TRBV19 to TRBJ1-5; possibly TRBD1 for D (5 bases). The V gene's germline CDR1 is LNHDA and CDR2 SQIVND (reference sequence). CDR3 size: 15 residues. Trimming took 7 bases from V and 4 from J, leaving 17 bases between them. CDR3 loop: CASISTGRRNQPQHF. The CDR3 nucleotides read TGTGCCAGTATTTCGACGGGACGGCGAAATCAGCCCCAGCATTTT.

This chain connects TRBV12-3 or TRBV12-4 to TRBJ2-7; 8 nucleotides align to TRBD1. The ends lost 3 bases at V and 4 bases at J; junction bases unmatched: 5. This CDR3 is 14 amino acids long. In nucleotides, the CDR3 is TGTGCCAGCAGTTTGTACAGGGGGTCTTACGAGCAGTACTTC. Translating it yields CASSLYRGSYEQYF.

The chain links TRBV12-3 or TRBV12-4 to TRBJ1-1; 8 bases fit TRBD1. V gave up 5 bases and J gave up 5 bases; unmatched junction bases: 13. This CDR3 has 16 amino acids. DNA for the CDR3: TGTGCCAGCAGTCCGCTCAGGGGGCAAGGGGAGACTGAAGCTTTCTTT. Translation: CASSPLRGQGETEAFF.

This clonotype was counted only a few times. The V gene is TRBV5-1, the J gene TRBJ2-7, with 9 bases aligning to TRBD1. With V trimmed by 4 bases and J by 1 base, 6 bases remained unmatched. The CDR3 loop spans 15 amino acids. CDR1 and CDR2 (germline): SGHRS, YFSETQ. In DNA form, the CDR3 reads TGCGCCAGCAGCCCCCTCGGGACAGGGTCCTACGAGCAGTACTTC. Amino acid sequence: CASSPLGTGSYEQYF.

The CDR3 region is CASSFGASRSYNEQFF. The CDR3 coding sequence is TGTGCCAGCAGCTTCGGCGCTAGCAGAAGCTACAATGAGCAGTTCTTC. V is TRBV7-2 and J is TRBJ2-1; the D gene is possibly TRBD2 (5 bases). The ends were cut back, 3 bases at V and 3 bases at J, with 15 bases in the middle. The CDR3 consists of 16 residues. CDR1 and CDR2 from the germline V gene are SGHTA and FQGNSA.

This clonotype has just a few counts. This chain joins TRBV5-1 and TRBJ2-3; D might be TRBD2 (5 bases). CDR1 and CDR2 (germline): SGHRS, YFSETQ. This CDR3 spans 15 amino acids. V was trimmed by 0 bases and J by 2 bases, leaving 10 bases between them. CDR3 residues: CASSLGRGFTDTQYF. DNA for the CDR3: TGCGCCAGCAGCTTGGGGAGAGGGTTCACAGATACGCAGTATTTT.

The chain couples TRBV5-1 to TRBJ2-7; no reliable D call. V lost 0 bases, J lost 3 bases, and 10 bases lay in between. Germline assignment: CDR1 SGHRS and CDR2 YFSETQ. The CDR3 covers 14 residues. Here the CDR3 reads CASSLDLKGYEQYF. The CDR3 DNA reads TGCGCCAGCAGCTTGGACTTAAAGGGCTACGAGCAGTACTTC.

V usage is TRBV12-3 or TRBV12-4 and J usage is TRBJ2-7, with D perhaps assigned TRBD1 or TRBD2 (5 bases each). The CDR3 contains 17 residues. Trimming stripped 6 bases from V and 7 bases from J, with 28 bases between. CDR3 coding DNA: TGTGCCAGCAGCAAAGAGGTGAATTGGCGGACTTGGGGGGAGCAGTACTTC. Its protein is CASSKEVNWRTWGEQYF.

In its sample, this clonotype was seen a few times. J is TRBJ2-5 and V is TRBV5-1; 12 bases map to TRBD2. Germline assignment: CDR1 SGHRS and CDR2 YFSETQ. The CDR3 covers 14 residues. Trimming cost V 3 bases and J 5 bases; bases outside gene matches: 2. The CDR3 DNA is TGCGCCAGCAGCTCTAGCGGGAGGGCTGAGACCCAGTACTTC. Translating it yields CASSSSGRAETQYF.